This is a list of T cell receptor beta chains from one sample in a study of OX40 agonist ivuxolimab in advanced cancers. The table came from immunoSEQ multiplex PCR; TCRdb's copy has only in-frame clones and leaves some out. Of more than 75,000 clones listed, approximately 90% are singletons. The sequenced sample was CD4+ or CD8+ T cells sorted from blood, obtained in a trial of the OX40 agonist ivuxolimab. The receptors derive from an adult with an advanced solid tumor such as melanoma, head and neck, liver or kidney cancer. Both conserved end residues are part of each CDR3. The order of the fields is J gene, D gene, V gene, clone size, CDR3 protein, CDR3 DNA. D genes are given only for firm matches. Clone size is shown for a subset of rows, as once, few, many or a class of expanded clone.

>TRBJ2-3|NA|TRBV4-2|NA
CASSQELAGSPNTQYF
TGTGCCAGCAGCCAAGAACTCGCAGGGAGCCCAAATACGCAGTATTTT
>TRBJ2-3|TRBD2|TRBV18|NA
CASSPPLAGGRDTQYF
TGTGCCAGCTCACCTCCATTAGCGGGGGGACGAGATACGCAGTATTTT
>TRBJ2-1|NA|TRBV4-3|NA
CASSQDSRGSYNEQFF
TGCGCCAGCAGCCAAGATTCGAGGGGGTCCTACAATGAGCAGTTCTTC
>TRBJ2-3|NA|TRBV6-5|NA
CASRIAGTDTQYF
TGTGCCAGCAGAATAGCGGGCACAGATACGCAGTATTTT
>TRBJ2-3|TRBD1|TRBV7-6|NA
CASSSGGQGIDTQYF
TGTGCCAGCAGCTCAGGGGGACAGGGGATAGATACGCAGTATTTT
>TRBJ2-3|TRBD1|TRBV28|NA
CATLDRATDTQYF
TGTGCCACTTTGGACAGGGCCACAGATACGCAGTATTTT
>TRBJ1-2|NA|TRBV28|NA
CASSPLRSANYGYTF
TGTGCCAGCAGTCCCCTTAGGTCCGCTAACTATGGCTACACCTTC
>TRBJ1-5|TRBD1|TRBV6-5|NA
CASSRTGGQPQHF
TGTGCCAGCAGTCGGACAGGGGGTCAGCCCCAGCATTTT
>TRBJ2-3|TRBD2|TRBV29-1|NA
CSVESSGGGTDTQYF
TGCAGCGTTGAGTCCTCGGGAGGTGGCACAGATACGCAGTATTTT
>TRBJ1-1|NA|TRBV2|NA
CASSVGRESTEAFF
TGTGCCAGCAGTGTGGGCAGGGAGAGCACTGAAGCTTTCTTT
>TRBJ2-7|NA|TRBV7-8|NA
CASSLAARGPYEQYF
TGTGCCAGCAGCTTAGCGGCCCGAGGACCCTACGAGCAGTACTTC
>TRBJ2-1|TRBD2|TRBV10-1|NA
CASTKREGVRNEQFF
TGCGCCAGCACCAAGCGGGAGGGAGTTCGGAATGAGCAGTTCTTC
>TRBJ1-2|TRBD1|TRBV6-6|few
CASSSSGQGNYGYTF
TGTGCCAGCAGTTCGTCCGGACAGGGGAACTATGGCTACACCTTC
>TRBJ1-1|NA|TRBV20-1|NA
CSEEVNTEAFF
TGCAGTGAAGAGGTGAACACTGAAGCTTTCTTT
>TRBJ2-7|NA|TRBV15|NA
CATSRGQGIDEQYF
TGTGCCACCAGCAGAGGCCAGGGAATAGACGAGCAGTACTTC
>TRBJ2-1|NA|TRBV28|NA
CASSFRDTYNEQFF
TGTGCCAGCAGTTTTAGGGACACTTACAATGAGCAGTTCTTC
>TRBJ2-1|TRBD1|TRBV5-5|NA
CASSQDRGRNEQFF
TGTGCCAGCAGCCAAGACAGGGGGCGGAATGAGCAGTTCTTC
>TRBJ1-2|NA|TRBV28|NA
CASSLGRGGGYTF
TGTGCCAGCAGTTTAGGCAGGGGAGGCGGCTACACCTTC
>TRBJ1-4|NA|TRBV2|NA
CASKNLEVKLFF
TGTGCCAGCAAGAACTTGGAAGTCAAACTGTTTTTT
>TRBJ1-3|TRBD1|TRBV11-2|NA
CASSLYSGGGNTIYF
TGTGCCAGCAGCTTATATTCAGGGGGTGGAAACACCATATATTTT
>TRBJ1-2|TRBD1|TRBV10-3|once
CAISDTGTGGVYGYTF
TGTGCCATCAGCGATACCGGGACAGGGGGGGTCTATGGCTACACCTTC
>TRBJ1-3|TRBD1|TRBV10-3|NA
CATSDRGRSGNTIYF
TGTGCCACCAGTGACAGGGGACGCTCTGGAAACACCATATATTTT
>TRBJ2-5|NA|TRBV4-2|NA
CASSQDWRALETQYF
TGTGCCAGCAGCCAAGATTGGAGGGCGCTTGAGACCCAGTACTTC
>TRBJ1-1|TRBD1|TRBV2|once
CASSDRGATEAFF
TGTGCCAGCAGTGACAGGGGGGCCACTGAAGCTTTCTTT
>TRBJ2-5|TRBD2|TRBV2|once
CASSPLSGKETQYF
TGTGCCAGCAGTCCCCTTAGCGGGAAAGAGACCCAGTACTTC
>TRBJ2-3|TRBD1|TRBV5-1|NA
CASSFGQDTDTQYF
TGCGCCAGCAGCTTCGGACAGGACACAGATACGCAGTATTTT
>TRBJ2-7|TRBD1|TRBV9|NA
CASSMGQGASYEQYF
TGTGCCAGCAGCATGGGACAGGGGGCTTCCTACGAGCAGTACTTC
>TRBJ2-7|NA|TRBV19|NA
CASSVTGPLVDEQYF
TGTGCCAGTAGTGTCACAGGGCCCCTCGTGGACGAGCAGTACTTC
>TRBJ2-1|NA|TRBV5-1|NA
CASSLDGLSSYNEQFF
TGCGCCAGCAGCTTAGACGGATTGAGCTCCTACAATGAGCAGTTCTTC
>TRBJ1-4|TRBD1|TRBV10-3|NA
CAISAGGGNEKLFF
TGTGCCATCAGTGCTGGAGGGGGCAATGAAAAACTGTTTTTT
>TRBJ2-3|NA|TRBV19|NA
CASSYIGQGYSTDTQYF
TGTGCCAGTAGTTACATAGGGCAGGGCTACAGCACAGATACGCAGTATTTT
>TRBJ2-1|NA|TRBV28|NA
CASSLSIGNNEQFF
TGTGCCAGCAGTTTAAGTATAGGGAACAATGAGCAGTTCTTC
>TRBJ2-3|TRBD1|TRBV27|NA
CASSLLPDGQGRTDTQYF
TGTGCCAGCAGTTTACTTCCCGATGGACAGGGCCGCACAGATACGCAGTATTTT
>TRBJ2-3|TRBD2|TRBV30|NA
CAWRTLAGTQYF
TGTGCCTGGAGAACACTAGCGGGTACGCAGTATTTT
>TRBJ1-4|NA|TRBV6-1|NA
CASSEAQGRKLFF
TGTGCCAGCAGTGAAGCGCAGGGGCGAAAACTGTTTTTT
>TRBJ2-1|TRBD2|TRBV5-4|NA
CASSLGGLAGYNEQFF
TGTGCCAGCAGCTTGGGGGGACTAGCGGGGTACAATGAGCAGTTCTTC
>TRBJ1-2|NA|TRBV20-1|NA
CSSQGGFNTF
TGCAGCTCTCAAGGGGGTTTCAACACCTTC
>TRBJ2-7|NA|TRBV28|once
CASSLDSHGFYEQYF
TGTGCCAGCAGTTTGGACTCCCATGGCTTTTACGAGCAGTACTTC
>TRBJ2-5|NA|TRBV5-4|NA
CASSARPGMAQYF
TGTGCCAGCAGCGCTAGACCGGGCATGGCCCAGTACTTC
>TRBJ2-6|NA|TRBV28|NA
CASSFWGVGANVLTF
TGTGCCAGCAGTTTTTGGGGGGTCGGGGCCAACGTCCTGACTTTC
>TRBJ1-5|NA|TRBV28|NA
CASSADLNQPQHF
TGTGCCAGCAGTGCCGATCTAAATCAGCCCCAGCATTTT